This TCR beta chain appears in the sequencing data of a study of blood T cell repertoires in COVID-19. The table came from immunoSEQ multiplex PCR; TCRdb's copy has only in-frame clones and leaves some out. Of 100,000 to 150,000 clones in the sample, around 89% were seen once. In germline, CDR1 is SGHRS, CDR2 YFSETQ. The ends lost 1 base at V and 3 bases at J; junction bases unmatched: 5. The CDR3 has 15 amino acids. J is TRBJ2-7 and V is TRBV5-1, with 9 bases fitting TRBD2. The TCR sequence derives from a man between 50 and 59 years old with active or convalescent COVID-19. The sequencing input was peripheral blood. The CDR3 loop reads CASSLSSGVDYEQYF. The CDR3 bases are TGCGCCAGCAGCTTGTCTAGCGGGGTGGACTACGAGCAGTACTTC. The complete variable domain, with remaining parts taken from reference TRBV5-1 and TRBJ2-7, reads KAGVTQTPRYLIKTRGQQVTLSCSPISGHRSVSWYQQTPGQGLQFLFEYFSETQRNKGNFPGRFSGRQFSNSRSEMNVSTLELGDSALYLCASSLSSGVDYEQYFGPGTRLTVT.